The 25 T cell receptor beta chains in this list originate from one sample, sequenced in a study of blood T cells in healthy people across ages. It was with a sample-barcoded 5' primer and a J-beta primer mix that a second PCR of roughly 7 to 11 cycles was run. One entry per CDR3 protein results from TCRdb running MiXCR on the 5' RACE reads. The repertoire has about 1.4 million distinct CDR3 sequences, almost 60% of them found once; the top ten carry over 6.5%. Sequenced material: blood. These receptors originate from a man between 18 and 35 years old in good health.

This clonotype was detected once. This rearrangement joins TRBV28 to TRBJ2-5; possibly TRBD2 for D (7 bases). From germline, CDR1 is MDHEN and CDR2 SYDVKM. Deletions cut 8 bases from V and 0 bases from J, with 16 bases between. This CDR3 is built from 15 residues. CDR3 amino acids: CASVKWGGNQETQYF. For the CDR3, the DNA is TGTGCCAGCGTAAAATGGGGGGGCAACCAAGAGACCCAGTACTTC.

This clonotype was detected only a few times. DNA for the CDR3: TGCAGTGCCCCGGGAAGGGTTGATACGCAGTATTTT. It yields the protein CSAPGRVDTQYF. This chain joins TRBV20-1 and TRBJ2-3; perhaps TRBD2 as D (5 bases). The CDR3 runs 12 residues. CDR1 and CDR2 (germline): DFQATT, SNEGSKA (reference sequence). Trimming removed 6 bases at V and 6 bases at J, with 13 bases between.

The chain recombines TRBV4-1 with TRBJ1-1; unclear D gene. Germline CDR1 MGHRA, CDR2 YSYEKL. The CDR3 has 18 amino acids. Between the trimmed V and J ends, which lost 2 bases and 1 base, there was a span of 20 bases. In DNA form, the CDR3 reads TGCGCCAGCAGCCAACGTCCCCTTATCGGTAGCGAGAACACTGAAGCTTTCTTT. It is translated as CASSQRPLIGSENTEAFF.

The chain joins TRBV7-2 to TRBJ2-7; 9 nucleotides agree with TRBD1. Trimming cost V 4 bases and J 7 bases; bases outside gene matches: 8. The CDR3 is 14 residues long. The germline CDR1 and CDR2 sequences are SGHTA and FQGNSA. The CDR3 loop reads CASSSQQGAREQYF. The CDR3 bases are TGTGCCAGCAGCTCCCAACAGGGGGCAAGGGAGCAGTACTTC.

The chain is built from TRBV7-2 and TRBJ2-4; possibly TRBD1 or TRBD2 for D (5 bases each). Near its end, the DNA agrees better with TRBJ2-7, so the J call may be wrong. This CDR3 has 16 amino acids. Germline-derived CDR1 and CDR2 are SGHTA and FQGNSA. CDR3 sequence (DNA): TGTGCCAGCAGCTTAGCTCGGGACCGACCAACCTACGAGCAGTACTTC. This translates into CASSLARDRPTYEQYF.

This clonotype was detected once. The J gene is TRBJ2-3, the V gene TRBV10-3; D possibly corresponds to TRBD1 (5 bases). The CDR3 is 13 amino acids. The germline V gene has CDR1 ENHRY and CDR2 SYGVKD. The V gene lost 9 bases and the J gene lost 1 base, with 11 bases spanning the gap. CDR3 sequence reads: CAIGLGRTDTQYF. DNA for the CDR3: TGTGCCATTGGTTTGGGGCGCACAGATACGCAGTATTTT.

J is TRBJ2-7 and V is TRBV7-9; D unresolved. Trimming took 5 bases from V and 2 from J, leaving 13 bases between them. The CDR3 runs 14 residues. Germline V gene sequence: CDR1 SEHNR, CDR2 FQNEAQ (reference sequence). The CDR3 DNA reads as TGTGCCAGCAGCCATCCTCTTAGGGCCTACGAGCAGTACTTC. Translating it yields CASSHPLRAYEQYF.

This clonotype was seen a few times. The chain combines TRBV20-1 with TRBJ2-7, with 7 bases fitting TRBD1. The length of the CDR3 is 13 residues. Germline V gene data show CDR1 as DFQATT and CDR2 as SNEGSKA (reference sequence). V dropped 5 bases and J dropped 3; count of bases not matched to a gene: 7. The chain's CDR3 is CSALDRVDYEQYF. CDR3 bases: TGCAGTGCTCTAGACAGGGTGGACTACGAGCAGTACTTC.

The chain couples TRBV5-6 to TRBJ1-1, with D unclear. V was trimmed by 3 bases and J by 5 bases, leaving 14 bases between them. CDR1 is SGHDT and CDR2 is YYEEEE in the germline V gene. The CDR3 spans 14 residues. CDR3 bases: TGTGCCAGCAGCTCCCTGACAACGGCGACTGAAGCTTTCTTT. Translating it yields CASSSLTTATEAFF. Using reference TRBV5-6 and TRBJ1-1 for the parts outside the CDR3, the full variable domain is DAGVTQSPTHLIKTRGQQVTLRCSPKSGHDTVSWYQQALGQGPQFIFQYYEEEERQRGNFPDRFSGHQFPNYSSELNVNALLLGDSALYLCASSSLTTATEAFFGQGTRLTVV.

The J gene is TRBJ1-6, the V gene TRBV6-5; the match to TRBD1 covers 10 bases. CDR3 length: 13 residues. Germline V gene data show CDR1 as MNHEY and CDR2 as SVGAGI. The V gene end was trimmed by 6 bases and the J gene end by 9 bases; junction bases not matched to a gene: 2. The CDR3 DNA sequence: TGTGCCAGCAGGGACAGGGGGTTTTCACCCCTCCACTTT. It codes for CASRDRGFSPLHF.

This clonotype was recorded at least ten times. The chain is built from TRBV10-2 and TRBJ2-3, with a weak D call TRBD1 (5 bases). There are 15 residues in the CDR3. Trimming removed 4 bases from V and 4 bases from J, with 15 bases in between. The V gene's germline CDR1 is WSHSY and CDR2 SAAADI. The DNA for the CDR3 is TGCGCCAGCAGTGCCCCAGGGAAGGTCTCAGATACGCAGTATTTT. Its translation: CASSAPGKVSDTQYF.

The chain joins TRBV20-1 to TRBJ2-2; D perhaps matches TRBD1 (5 bases). The V gene's germline CDR1 is DFQATT and CDR2 SNEGSKA (reference sequence). The CDR3 contains 13 residues. Between the trimmed V and J ends, which lost 4 bases and 1 base, there was a span of 7 bases. The CDR3 is CSAITGNTGELFF. Here the CDR3 DNA reads TGCAGTGCTATCACAGGGAACACCGGGGAGCTGTTTTTT.

The chain is built from TRBV20-1 and TRBJ2-1; D not resolved. The V end lost 1 base, the J end lost 8 bases, and 18 bases lay between the germline ends. This CDR3 has 15 residues. Looked up from germline, CDR1 is DFQATT and CDR2 is SNEGSKA (reference sequence). The CDR3 loop is CSARVFVTKQYEQFF. The CDR3 bases are TGCAGTGCTAGAGTCTTCGTTACGAAGCAGTATGAGCAGTTCTTC.

This clonotype came up once. The chain joins TRBV3-1 to TRBJ1-5; 8 bases map to TRBD1. J was trimmed by 6 bases and V by 4 bases; bases with no gene match: 2. Germline CDR1 and CDR2: LGHDT and YNNKEL (reference sequence). The CDR3 is 13 amino acids. The CDR3 loop is CASSPQGAQPQHF. The CDR3 DNA follows: TGTGCCAGCAGCCCCCAGGGGGCTCAGCCCCAGCATTTT.

J is TRBJ2-7 and V is TRBV20-1, with D possibly being TRBD1 or TRBD2 (5 bases each). V was pared by 0 bases and J by 1 base, with 13 bases between. The CDR3 contains 15 residues. In germline, CDR1 is DFQATT, CDR2 SNEGSKA (reference sequence). The CDR3 sequence: CSARDAGTGSYEQYF. The CDR3 DNA is TGCAGTGCTAGAGATGCAGGGACGGGTTCCTACGAGCAGTACTTC.

This sequence joins TRBV20-1 and TRBJ2-5, with D tentatively TRBD1 (5 bases). V was clipped by 3 bases and J by 2 bases, with 13 bases between them. Germline V gives CDR1 DFQATT, CDR2 SNEGSKA (reference sequence). This CDR3 contains 14 residues. CDR3 loop: CSASHRQQQETQYF. The CDR3 region has the DNA TGCAGTGCTAGTCACAGACAGCAGCAAGAGACCCAGTACTTC.

The chain has TRBV5-1 and TRBJ2-7; tentatively, D is TRBD2 (5 bases). The V end was cut by 3 bases, the J end by 1 base, with 11 bases between. This CDR3 contains 14 residues. Per germline, CDR1 SGHRS and CDR2 YFSETQ. CDR3 sequence: CASSWRVGSYEQYF. CDR3 sequence (DNA): TGCGCCAGCAGCTGGCGGGTGGGATCCTACGAGCAGTACTTC.

V usage is TRBV12-3 or TRBV12-4 and J usage is TRBJ1-5; no reliable D call. The CDR3 loop spans 14 amino acids. Trimming left V 1 base short and J 4 bases short, with 8 bases between. CDR3 bases: TGTGCCAGCAGTTTAGTTGGTAGGAATCAGCCCCAGCATTTT. Encoded protein: CASSLVGRNQPQHF.

A few counts support this clonotype. This chain links TRBV5-1 with TRBJ2-7; 7 bases map to TRBD1. The trim removed 0 bases at V and 2 bases at J, leaving 2 bases unmatched. This CDR3 is built from 14 residues. CDR1 and CDR2 (germline): SGHRS, YFSETQ. In nucleotides, the CDR3 is TGCGCCAGCAGCTTGGAGGGACAGCCCTACGAGCAGTACTTC. It encodes CASSLEGQPYEQYF. Full variable domain (outside the CDR3, taken from reference TRBV5-1 and TRBJ2-7): KAGVTQTPRYLIKTRGQQVTLSCSPISGHRSVSWYQQTPGQGLQFLFEYFSETQRNKGNFPGRFSGRQFSNSRSEMNVSTLELGDSALYLCASSLEGQPYEQYFGPGTRLTVT.

The chain combines TRBV29-1 with TRBJ2-1; 8 bases are shared with TRBD2. Germline CDR1 reads SQVTM; CDR2 reads ANQGSEA. CDR3 length equals 14 residues. The ends lost 7 bases at V and 6 bases at J; junction bases unmatched: 11. In DNA form, the CDR3 reads TGCAGCGGGGAGGTTCCGGGAGGGTCCAATGAGCAGTTCTTC. Amino acids: CSGEVPGGSNEQFF.

The CDR3 bases are TGTGCCAGCAGACTCCGCGATAGCGGGGGGGAAAACTACAATGAGCAGTTCTTC. Translation: CASRLRDSGGENYNEQFF. J is TRBJ2-1 and V is TRBV6-2 or TRBV6-3; 11 nucleotides agree with TRBD2. V shed 6 bases and J 3 bases; nucleotides not matched to a gene: 13. This CDR3 has 18 residues. Germline CDR1 and CDR2: MNHEY and SVGEGT.

For the CDR3, the DNA is TGTGCCAGCAGCCCAAGAGACGGAGGTGGGTCTGAGCAGCCCCAGCATTTT. It translates to CASSPRDGGGSEQPQHF. V is TRBV7-2 and J is TRBJ1-5, with unresolved D. Germline lookup yields CDR1 SGHTA and CDR2 FQGNSA. The V end lost 5 bases, the J end lost 7 bases, and 24 bases lay between the germline ends. The CDR3 is 17 amino acids.

This clonotype came up a few times. The chain combines TRBV4-2 with TRBJ2-7; tentative D call: TRBD2 (6 bases). Trimming pared 2 bases from V and 4 bases from J, leaving 9 bases between. There are 13 residues in the CDR3. CDR1 is LGHNA and CDR2 is YNFKEQ in the germline V gene. CDR3 in DNA: TGTGCCAGCAGCCAAAGGAGGGAATACGAGCAGTACTTC. This gives the protein CASSQRREYEQYF.

This clonotype was counted a few times. The chain carries TRBV11-2 and TRBJ2-7; TRBD1 matches at 9 bases. Germline CDR1 reads SGHAT; CDR2 reads FQNNGV. Trimming cost V 4 bases and J 4 bases; bases outside gene matches: 8. CDR3 length: 15 residues. CDR3 region: CASSYVLGQGYEQYF. CDR3 sequence (DNA): TGTGCCAGCAGCTACGTATTGGGACAGGGTTACGAGCAGTACTTC.

The chain carries TRBV3-1 and TRBJ1-4, with unresolved D. Trimming removed 4 bases from V and 5 bases from J, with 11 bases in between. The CDR3 is 14 amino acids. Germline CDR1 LGHDT, CDR2 YNNKEL (reference sequence). In nucleotides, the CDR3 is TGTGCCAGCAGCCCATCCCTCCTGAATGAAAAACTGTTTTTT. It codes for CASSPSLLNEKLFF.